The 7 T cell receptor beta chains given below trace back to one sample, sequenced in a study of blood T cell repertoires in COVID-19. Only in-frame clones appear in the TCRdb table, and some are missing; sequencing was by immunoSEQ multiplex PCR. This table has more than 90,000 clones, around 85% appearing once. The source material was peripheral blood. The source is a woman aged 55-70 years with COVID-19, enrolled during active disease.

The chain is built from TRBV29-1 and TRBJ1-1; possibly TRBD1 for D (6 bases). The germline gives CDR1 SQVTM, CDR2 ANQGSEA. With 3 bases removed from V and 6 bases from J, the gap between germline ends came to 8 bases. The CDR3 length is 11 residues. CDR3 loop: CSVETGPEAFF. As DNA, the CDR3 is TGCAGCGTTGAGACAGGCCCTGAAGCTTTCTTT.

In this sample, this clone turned up a few times. The chain joins TRBV30 to TRBJ1-2; 7 bases match TRBD1. The V gene end was trimmed by 6 bases and the J gene end by 8 bases; junction bases not matched to a gene: 12. CDR1 and CDR2 from the germline V gene are GTSNPN and SVGIG (reference sequence). This CDR3 has 13 amino acids. As DNA, the CDR3 is TGTGCCTGCCGGGACAGCCCATATGGAGGCTACACCTTC. Its protein product is CACRDSPYGGYTF.

The rearrangement links TRBV28 to TRBJ2-1, with a weak D call TRBD2 (6 bases). The CDR3 length is 13 residues. The V gene's germline CDR1 is MDHEN and CDR2 SYDVKM. The V end lost 3 bases, the J end lost 5 bases, and 8 bases lay between the germline ends. Here the CDR3 DNA reads TGTGCCAGCAGTTTGGGACTCCACAATGAGCAGTTCTTC. Amino acids: CASSLGLHNEQFF.

The J gene is TRBJ2-7, the V gene TRBV5-1; D is perhaps TRBD1 (6 bases). The CDR3 contains 14 residues. Trimming stripped 1 base from V and 1 base from J, with 9 bases between. Looked up from germline, CDR1 is SGHRS and CDR2 is YFSETQ. CDR3 nucleotides: TGCGCCAGCAGCTTGAGACAGGCGTCCTACGAGCAGTACTTC. Translation gives CASSLRQASYEQYF.

V is TRBV18 and J is TRBJ2-5; D possibly corresponds to TRBD1 (6 bases). V lost 3 bases to trimming and J lost 5 bases, with 19 bases between them. Per germline, CDR1 KGHSH and CDR2 LQKENI. This CDR3 has 16 amino acids. CDR3: CASSPNDRTMGETQYF. The CDR3 coding sequence is TGTGCCAGCTCACCGAACGACAGGACCATGGGGGAGACCCAGTACTTC.

The chain combines TRBV2 with TRBJ1-2, with no clear D. There are 12 residues in the CDR3. The germline V gene encodes CDR1 SNHLY and CDR2 FYNNEI. Deletions cut 6 bases from V and 8 bases from J, with 13 bases between. The CDR3 loop reads CASRLLIGGYTF. CDR3 DNA sequence: TGTGCCAGCAGACTACTAATCGGGGGCTACACCTTC. Drawing the rest from reference TRBV2 and TRBJ1-2, the complete variable domain is EPEVTQTPSHQVTQMGQEVILRCVPISNHLYFYWYRQILGQKVEFLVSFYNNEISEKSEIFDDQFSVERPDGSNFTLKIRSTKLEDSAMYFCASRLLIGGYTFGSGTRLTVV.

The chain carries TRBV6-4 and TRBJ2-2; 9 nucleotides line up with TRBD2. Germline V lookup: CDR1 MRHNA, CDR2 SNTAGT. The CDR3 totals 18 residues. Germline trimming cut 7 bases from V and 5 bases from J; bases unmatched to any gene: 17. CDR3 loop: CASTPSSPSGAYTGELFF. Here the CDR3 DNA reads TGTGCCAGCACCCCATCGAGTCCTAGCGGGGCATATACCGGGGAGCTGTTTTTT.